This TCR beta chain emerged from a study of spatial heterogeneity in lung cancer. Described time point: sample taken at primary tumor resection. Every molecule of TCR cDNA had its own unique molecular identifier. TCRdb recomputed calls from the 5' RACE reads with MiXCR, one row per CDR3 protein. Among 20,000 to 25,000 distinct CDR3 sequences listed, approximately 3% were seen once. This clonotype was counted ten times or more. The sequence came from a female donor with early-stage non-small cell lung cancer. The sequencing here drew on PBMCs, taken at surgery.

The CDR3, as DNA: TGTGCCAGCAGCTTAGTTGCAGGATCCACAGATACGCAGTATTTT. Its translation is CASSLVAGSTDTQYF. The V gene is TRBV13, the J gene TRBJ2-3; D not resolved. CDR1 and CDR2 from the germline V gene are PRHDT and FYEKMQ (reference sequence). Trimming shortened V by 1 base and J by 2 bases, and 10 bases separated the two germline ends. CDR3 length: 15 amino acids. The complete variable domain, with remaining parts taken from reference TRBV13 and TRBJ2-3, reads AAGVIQSPRHLIKEKRETATLKCYPIPRHDTVYWYQQGPGQDPQFLISFYEKMQSDKGSIPDRFSAQQFSDYHSELNMSSLELGDSALYFCASSLVAGSTDTQYFGPGTRLTVL.